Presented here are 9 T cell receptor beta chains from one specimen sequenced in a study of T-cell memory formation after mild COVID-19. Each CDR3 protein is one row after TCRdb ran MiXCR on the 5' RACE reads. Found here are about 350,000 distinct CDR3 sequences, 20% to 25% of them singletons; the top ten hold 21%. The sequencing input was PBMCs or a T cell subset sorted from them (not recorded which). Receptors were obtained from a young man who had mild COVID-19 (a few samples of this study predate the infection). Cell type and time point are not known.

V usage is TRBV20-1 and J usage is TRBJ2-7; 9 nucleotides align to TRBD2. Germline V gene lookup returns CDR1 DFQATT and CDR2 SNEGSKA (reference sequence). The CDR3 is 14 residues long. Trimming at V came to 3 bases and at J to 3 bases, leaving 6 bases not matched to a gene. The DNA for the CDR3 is TGCAGTGCTAGTGCGGGGGGGCAGTACTACGAGCAGTACTTC. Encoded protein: CSASAGGQYYEQYF.

CDR3 nucleotide sequence: TGTGCCAGCAGTGTGGGACAGGGAGTACTCCTCCGGAACACTGAAGCTTTCTTT. Amino acids: CASSVGQGVLLRNTEAFF. The chain links TRBV12-3 or TRBV12-4 to TRBJ1-1; TRBD1 matches at 9 bases. The length of the CDR3 is 18 residues. V lost 5 bases, J lost 1 base, and 14 bases stayed unmatched.

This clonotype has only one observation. The CDR3 reads CASQENFAQGGKLFF. In nucleotides, the CDR3 is TGTGCCAGCCAGGAGAACTTCGCACAGGGCGGGAAACTGTTTTTT. The chain is built from TRBV28 and TRBJ1-4; D is perhaps TRBD1 (6 bases). V lost 8 bases, J lost 11 bases, and 24 bases lay in between. Germline V gene data show CDR1 as MDHEN and CDR2 as SYDVKM. This CDR3 is 15 amino acids long.

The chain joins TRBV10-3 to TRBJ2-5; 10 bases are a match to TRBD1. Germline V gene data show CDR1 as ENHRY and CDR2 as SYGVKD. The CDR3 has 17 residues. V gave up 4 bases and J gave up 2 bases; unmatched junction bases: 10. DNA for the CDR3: TGTGCCATCAGTGTGTTGGGACAGGGGACAGGGCAAGAGACCCAGTACTTC. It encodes CAISVLGQGTGQETQYF.

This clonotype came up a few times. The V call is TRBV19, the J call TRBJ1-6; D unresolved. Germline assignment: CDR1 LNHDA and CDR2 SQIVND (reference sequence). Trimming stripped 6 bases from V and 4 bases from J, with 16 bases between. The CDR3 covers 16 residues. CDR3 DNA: TGTGCCAGTAGAACACCCCTCGGCGGATATAATTCACCCCTCCACTTT. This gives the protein CASRTPLGGYNSPLHF. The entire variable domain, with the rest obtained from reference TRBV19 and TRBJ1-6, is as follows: DGGITQSPKYLFRKEGQNVTLSCEQNLNHDAMYWYRQDPGQGLRLIYYSQIVNDFQKGDIAEGYSVSREKKESFPLTVTSAQKNPTAFYLCASRTPLGGYNSPLHFGNGTRLTVT.

The CDR3 sequence is CASSRRRWYEQYV. The CDR3, as DNA: TGCGCCAGCAGTCGAAGGAGGTGGTACGAGCAGTACGTC. The chain carries TRBV23-1 and TRBJ2-7, with D perhaps matching TRBD2 (5 bases). TRBV23-1 is reported as an ORF; its role is uncertain. This CDR3 has 13 amino acids. Trimming shortened V by 4 bases and J by 4 bases, and 11 bases separated the two germline ends.

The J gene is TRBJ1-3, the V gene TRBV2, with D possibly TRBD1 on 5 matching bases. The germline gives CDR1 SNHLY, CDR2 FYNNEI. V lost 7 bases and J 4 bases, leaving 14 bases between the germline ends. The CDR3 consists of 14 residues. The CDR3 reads CASTPAGFGNTIYF. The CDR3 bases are TGTGCCAGCACGCCTGCAGGGTTCGGAAACACCATATATTTT.

CDR3 sequence reads: CSARMPSGNTIYF. The CDR3, as DNA: TGCAGTGCTAGAATGCCCTCTGGAAACACCATATATTTT. The chain joins TRBV20-1 to TRBJ1-3; no clear D gene. Germline loops: CDR1 DFQATT, CDR2 SNEGSKA (reference sequence). CDR3 length: 13 amino acids. V lost 2 bases, J lost 0 bases, and 5 bases lay in between.

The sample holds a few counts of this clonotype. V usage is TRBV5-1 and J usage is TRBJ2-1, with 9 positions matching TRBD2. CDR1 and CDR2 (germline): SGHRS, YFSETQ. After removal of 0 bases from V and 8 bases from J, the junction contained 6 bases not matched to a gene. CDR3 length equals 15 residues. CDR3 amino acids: CASSLAVAGDYEQFF. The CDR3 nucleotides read TGCGCCAGCAGCTTGGCGGTAGCGGGGGATTATGAGCAGTTCTTC.